What follows describes a single T cell receptor (beta chain). As handled by the study authors: Amplifying reference gene primers gave estimates of nucleated cell counts. TCRdb keeps only in-frame clones here, not all; method: immunoSEQ multiplex PCR. V and J calls and clone size are those listed in that table; D and trimming were worked out from the DNA. The table includes 200,000 to 250,000 clones, 82% detected once. These data belong to a study of blood T cell repertoires in COVID-19. Turning to the study itself: Donors in the United States, Italy and Spain gave samples during acute or convalescent COVID-19. T cells, B-cell-depleted T cells, or PBMCs provided the cDNA or gDNA that served as material.

The length of the CDR3 is 16 residues. V lost 4 bases and J 3 bases, leaving 15 bases between the germline ends. Germline assignment: CDR1 LGHNA and CDR2 YNFKEQ. Input material: peripheral blood. The genes are TRBV4-2 and TRBJ1-4; D not certain. The receptor's source is a woman of 80 years or more with acute or convalescent COVID-19. CDR3 sequence reads: CASSPVSDQSNEKLFF. The CDR3, as DNA: TGTGCCAGCAGCCCCGTTTCAGATCAATCTAATGAAAAACTGTTTTTT.